These 18 T cell receptor beta chains originate from one sample sequenced in a study of blood T cell repertoires in COVID-19. Some clones are missing from TCRdb's copy, which holds only in-frame ones; the method was immunoSEQ multiplex PCR. The sample includes 400,000 or so clones, around 84% of them seen just once. The source material was peripheral blood. All receptors derive from a human donor in a cohort sampled during active COVID-19.

This chain joins TRBV4-1 and TRBJ1-5, with D possibly being TRBD1 (6 bases). V was cut by 0 bases and J by 2 bases, with 14 bases left in between. The germline CDR1 and CDR2 sequences are MGHRA and YSYEKL. There are 17 residues in the CDR3. For the CDR3, the DNA is TGCGCCAGCAGCCAAGAAGGCAGGGGCTTTGGCAATCAGCCCCAGCATTTT. It yields the protein CASSQEGRGFGNQPQHF.

The rearrangement links TRBV5-1 to TRBJ2-5, with D maybe TRBD2 (6 bases). V dropped 0 bases and J dropped 2 bases, with 14 bases sitting between them. The germline CDR1 and CDR2 sequences are SGHRS and YFSETQ. This CDR3 is 16 amino acids long. The CDR3 spells CASSLAGLAPQETQYF. The CDR3 nucleotides are TGCGCCAGCAGCTTGGCTGGCCTAGCGCCACAAGAGACCCAGTACTTC. The full variable domain, its missing parts supplied by reference TRBV5-1 and TRBJ2-5, is KAGVTQTPRYLIKTRGQQVTLSCSPISGHRSVSWYQQTPGQGLQFLFEYFSETQRNKGNFPGRFSGRQFSNSRSEMNVSTLELGDSALYLCASSLAGLAPQETQYFGPGTRLLVL.

The chain is built from TRBV4-1 and TRBJ1-2, with 8 bases aligning to TRBD1. J gave up 10 bases and V 1 base, and 5 bases lay outside the gene matches. The CDR3 length is 13 residues. Germline CDR1 is MGHRA and CDR2 is YSYEKL. CDR3 nucleotide sequence: TGCGCCAGCAGCCAAGCGGGACAGGCGGTCTACACCTTC. This codes for CASSQAGQAVYTF.

This clone was observed a handful of times. The V and J genes are TRBV9 and TRBJ2-7; 10 nucleotides agree with TRBD2. The CDR3 is 15 amino acids. V was pared by 3 bases and J by 2 bases, with 5 bases of the junction left unmatched. CDR1 is SGDLS and CDR2 is YYNGEE in the germline V gene. CDR3 in DNA: TGTGCCAGCAGCGGTAGCGGGGGGCTTACCTACGAGCAGTACTTC. Its translation is CASSGSGGLTYEQYF.

The J gene is TRBJ1-2, the V gene TRBV20-1; D gene ambiguous. CDR1 is DFQATT, CDR2 SNEGSKA, per germline (reference sequence). This CDR3 has 11 residues. V lost 4 bases and J 0 bases, leaving 3 bases between the germline ends. The DNA of the CDR3 is TGCAGTGCTATCGCTAACTATGGCTACACCTTC. This encodes CSAIANYGYTF.

The gene calls are TRBV3-1 (or the pseudogene TRBV3-2) and TRBJ2-3; D remains unclear. Germline loops: CDR1 LGHDT, CDR2 YNNKEL (reference sequence). The CDR3 runs 15 residues. The V end lost 0 bases, the J end lost 2 bases, and 9 bases lay between the germline ends. In DNA form, the CDR3 reads TGTGCCAGCAGCCAAGACACACCGTACACAGATACGCAGTATTTT. Its translation is CASSQDTPYTDTQYF.

This clone was found once. Other DNA sequences in this specimen translate into the identical CDR3. The V call is TRBV5-1, the J call TRBJ2-7; D ambiguous. CDR1 and CDR2 (germline): SGHRS, YFSETQ. Trimming shortened V by 0 bases and J by 2 bases, and 6 bases separated the two germline ends. The CDR3 totals 13 residues. This chain's CDR3 is CASSLDPAYEQYF. In DNA form, the CDR3 reads TGCGCCAGCAGCTTGGACCCAGCCTACGAGCAGTACTTC.

This chain connects TRBV19 to TRBJ2-7; 10 bases line up with TRBD2. Germline lookup yields CDR1 LNHDA and CDR2 SQIVND (reference sequence). The CDR3 runs to 17 residues. With 3 bases clipped from V and 5 bases from J, the junction kept 13 bases outside the gene matches. The CDR3 coding sequence is TGTGCCAGTAGTATTGGAGGGGCACTAGCGGGACTTAACGAGCAGTACTTC. Translation gives CASSIGGALAGLNEQYF.

The chain uses TRBV6-1 and TRBJ2-7, with TRBD2 identical over 9 bases. The V gene end was trimmed by 6 bases and the J gene end by 6 bases; junction bases not matched to a gene: 24. CDR1 and CDR2 from the germline V gene are MNHNS and SASEGT. The CDR3 runs 19 residues. This CDR3 is CASRERAGGGAGTLREQYF. Here the CDR3 DNA reads TGTGCCAGCAGAGAAAGGGCGGGAGGGGGAGCGGGAACACTCCGCGAGCAGTACTTC.

CDR3 nucleotide sequence: TGCGCCAGCAGCTTGGTTGGCAGCTCCTACGAGCAGTACTTC. Amino acids: CASSLVGSSYEQYF. The J gene is TRBJ2-7, the V gene TRBV5-1; D is ambiguous. Trimming took off 0 bases at V and 0 bases at J, with 7 bases between the two ends. This CDR3 has 14 amino acids. The germline gives CDR1 SGHRS, CDR2 YFSETQ.

The chain has TRBV5-1 and TRBJ1-1; 8 nucleotides match TRBD1. J lost 1 base, V lost 4 bases, and 9 bases had no gene match. The CDR3 spans 16 residues. Germline-derived CDR1 and CDR2 are SGHRS and YFSETQ. The CDR3 DNA is TGCGCCAGCAGCGTCGCAGGGGGCTCATGGAACACTGAAGCTTTCTTT. It translates to CASSVAGGSWNTEAFF.

This clone was detected many times. The chain combines TRBV7-2 with TRBJ2-7, with TRBD1 identical over 8 bases. Trimming removed 4 bases from V and 2 bases from J; junction bases left unmatched: 4. CDR1 is SGHTA and CDR2 is FQGNSA in the germline V gene. The CDR3 extends over 14 amino acids. CDR3 sequence reads: CASSSTTGAYEQYF. The CDR3 region has the DNA TGTGCCAGCAGCTCGACGACAGGGGCCTACGAGCAGTACTTC.

V is TRBV7-2 and J is TRBJ2-5, with D perhaps matching TRBD2 (8 bases). Germline assignment: CDR1 SGHTA and CDR2 FQGNSA. V shed 5 bases and J shed 7 bases, with 17 bases lying between them. There are 14 residues in the CDR3. CDR3 protein: CASSPGGGASTQYF. The CDR3 DNA reads as TGTGCCAGCAGCCCGGGAGGGGGCGCGTCGACCCAGTACTTC.

This rearrangement joins TRBV10-2 to TRBJ1-6; no clear D gene. V lost 6 bases, J lost 8 bases, and 20 bases lay in between. The CDR3 is made up of 16 amino acids. Germline V CDR1 and CDR2: WSHSY, SAAADI. In DNA, the CDR3 is TGCGCCAGCAGGAGGGCTTGGGGTGATTCACATTCACCCCTCCACTTT. Protein: CASRRAWGDSHSPLHF.

The V gene is TRBV2, the J gene TRBJ1-5; D gene uncertain. This CDR3 region has 14 residues. Deletions cut 1 base from V and 4 bases from J, with 8 bases between. Germline assignment: CDR1 SNHLY and CDR2 FYNNEI. In nucleotides, the CDR3 is TGTGCCAGCAGTGAAGTTCCAGGAAATCAGCCCCAGCATTTT. It is translated as CASSEVPGNQPQHF.

This clone has just one count. This chain connects TRBV28 to TRBJ2-5; weak D call: TRBD1 (5 bases). Germline CDR1 and CDR2: MDHEN and SYDVKM. Trimming removed 7 bases from V and 3 bases from J, with 9 bases in between. The CDR3 runs 12 residues. The CDR3 loop is CASTSGKETQYF. CDR3 bases: TGTGCCAGCACGTCAGGGAAAGAGACCCAGTACTTC.

The V call is TRBV3-1 (or the pseudogene TRBV3-2), the J call TRBJ2-3, with 8 bases matching TRBD2. Trimming cost V 0 bases and J 2 bases; bases outside gene matches: 4. CDR1 and CDR2 from the germline V gene are LGHDT and YNNKEL (reference sequence). This CDR3 region has 16 residues. The CDR3 spells CASSQDIAGNTDTQYF. The CDR3 DNA reads as TGTGCCAGCAGCCAAGATATAGCGGGGAACACAGATACGCAGTATTTT.

The V call is TRBV11-2, the J call TRBJ1-1; 8 bases fit TRBD1. Germline assignment: CDR1 SGHAT and CDR2 FQNNGV. The trim removed 4 bases at V and 0 bases at J, leaving 4 bases unmatched. The CDR3 contains 15 residues. CDR3 region: CASSYRGNMNTEAFF. The CDR3 DNA follows: TGTGCCAGCAGCTACAGGGGGAACATGAACACTGAAGCTTTCTTT.